The next 2 T cell receptor beta chains were all read from a single sample in a study of blood T cell repertoires in COVID-19. Sequencing used immunoSEQ multiplex PCR; TCRdb keeps in-frame clones, though not all of them. The data hold 90,000 to 100,000 clones, with 90% observed a single time. Sequencing input: peripheral blood. The receptors here all came from a man in his fifties with acute or convalescent COVID-19.

The rearrangement uses TRBV19 and TRBJ1-2; 7 nucleotides match TRBD1. With 7 bases clipped from V and 2 bases from J, the junction kept 4 bases outside the gene matches. The CDR3 is made up of 13 amino acids. Looked up from germline, CDR1 is LNHDA and CDR2 is SQIVND (reference sequence). The CDR3 DNA sequence: TGTGCCAGTACCCCGGGACAGAACTATGGCTACACCTTC. Amino acids: CASTPGQNYGYTF.

The chain recombines TRBV7-2 with TRBJ2-3; possible D gene TRBD2, 6 bases. CDR1 is SGHTA, CDR2 FQGNSA, per germline. Trimming shortened V by 1 base and J by 0 bases, and 11 bases separated the two germline ends. The CDR3 has 16 amino acids. The CDR3 DNA reads as TGTGCCAGCAGCTTAGGGAGGGGATCTAGCACAGATACGCAGTATTTT. Its translation: CASSLGRGSSTDTQYF.